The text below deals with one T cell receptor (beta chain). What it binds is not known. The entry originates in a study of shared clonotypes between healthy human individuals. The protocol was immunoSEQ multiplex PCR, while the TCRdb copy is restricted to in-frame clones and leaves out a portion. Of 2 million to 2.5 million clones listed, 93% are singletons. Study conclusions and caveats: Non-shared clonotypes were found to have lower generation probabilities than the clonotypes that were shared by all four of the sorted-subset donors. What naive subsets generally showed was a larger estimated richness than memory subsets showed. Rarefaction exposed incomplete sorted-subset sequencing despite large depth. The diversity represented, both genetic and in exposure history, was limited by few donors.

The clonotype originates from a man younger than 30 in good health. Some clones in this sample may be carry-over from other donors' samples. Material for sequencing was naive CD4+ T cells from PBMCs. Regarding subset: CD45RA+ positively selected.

The CDR3 sequence is CASSLSRLARSSYNEQFF. In DNA, the CDR3 is TGTGCCAGCAGCTTAAGCCGGCTAGCGAGGAGCTCCTACAATGAGCAGTTCTTC. J is TRBJ2-1 and V is TRBV7-9; a weak D match, TRBD2 (6 bases). V was trimmed by 2 bases and J by 0 bases, leaving 17 bases between them. The CDR3 spans 18 residues. Per germline, CDR1 SEHNR and CDR2 FQNEAQ (reference sequence).